Below, 25 T cell receptor beta chains from the same sample are listed, as sequenced in a study of blood T cells in healthy people across ages. Then a second PCR, running about 6 to 11 cycles, was carried out with a sample-barcoded 5' primer and a J-beta primer mix. Using its own MiXCR run on the 5' RACE reads, TCRdb lists one record per CDR3 protein. Of about 1,500,000 distinct CDR3 sequences listed, approximately 40% are singletons. The sample consisted of blood. The source of these receptors is a young woman in good health.

V gene TRBV7-3 combines with J gene TRBJ2-5; TRBD2 matches 11 bases. CDR3 length: 16 residues. Germline V CDR1 and CDR2: SGHTA, FQGTGA. The V and J ends lost 0 bases and 11 bases, in that order; junction bases with no gene match: 11. CDR3 nucleotide sequence: TGTGCCAGCAGCTTAACTAGCGGGGGGGCGACGAATGAGCAGTACTTC. It codes for CASSLTSGGATNEQYF.

The chain has TRBV2 and TRBJ2-7, with D perhaps TRBD1 or TRBD2 (5 bases each). The germline V gene has CDR1 SNHLY and CDR2 FYNNEI. V was pared by 6 bases and J by 3 bases, with 12 bases between. This CDR3 spans 13 amino acids. In DNA, the CDR3 is TGTGCCAGCAGGGGGACGGAGAACTACGAGCAGTACTTC. Translating gives CASRGTENYEQYF.

This clonotype was observed a handful of times. This sequence joins TRBV10-1 and TRBJ2-3; D gene ambiguous. Germline CDR1 is WNHNN and CDR2 is SYGVQD (reference sequence). This CDR3 is 13 amino acids long. V lost 0 bases, J lost 8 bases, and 9 bases lay in between. CDR3 coding DNA: TGCGCCAGCAGTGAGTCGCAGCTAGGTACGCAGTATTTT. Translation gives CASSESQLGTQYF.

The chain links TRBV15 to TRBJ1-1; the D gene is possibly TRBD1 (5 bases). This CDR3 contains 14 residues. Trimming shortened V by 4 bases and J by 3 bases, and 12 bases separated the two germline ends. CDR1 and CDR2 (germline): LNHNV, YYDKDF (reference sequence). The CDR3 nucleotides read TGTGCCACCAGCAAAGGGGAGTGCCACACTGAAGCTTTCTTT. It codes for CATSKGECHTEAFF.

The J gene is TRBJ2-7, the V gene TRBV29-1, with 16 bases fitting TRBD2. The CDR3 has 16 residues. Trimming cost V 4 bases and J 2 bases; bases outside gene matches: 5. Per the germline V gene, CDR1 is SQVTM and CDR2 is ANQGSEA. DNA for the CDR3: TGCAGCGTTGGGGGACTAGCGGGAGGGGGAGCCTACGAGCAGTACTTC. Amino acids: CSVGGLAGGGAYEQYF.

This clonotype was recorded a few times. J is TRBJ1-2 and V is TRBV12-3 or TRBV12-4, with 7 bases fitting TRBD1. V dropped 7 bases and J dropped 9; count of bases not matched to a gene: 8. The CDR3 extends over 12 amino acids. The CDR3 reads CASNVRGYSYTF. The CDR3 DNA reads as TGTGCCAGCAATGTCAGGGGGTATAGCTACACCTTC.

The V call is TRBV5-5, the J call TRBJ2-4, with 9 bases identical to TRBD1. The DNA end is a closer match to TRBJ2-7, so the J assignment may be wrong. Germline CDR1 reads SGHKS; CDR2 reads YYEKEE (reference sequence). This CDR3 contains 16 residues. The CDR3 coding sequence is TGTGCCAGCAGCTTGGGACCTGGGACAGGGCTCGACGAGCAGTACTTC. Encoded protein: CASSLGPGTGLDEQYF.

The chain combines TRBV7-3 with TRBJ2-3, with D uncertain. V lost 0 bases to trimming and J lost 8 bases, with 9 bases between them. There are 13 residues in the CDR3. Germline V lookup: CDR1 SGHTA, CDR2 FQGTGA. The CDR3 loop is CASSLTVQGTQYF. The CDR3, as DNA: TGTGCCAGCAGCTTAACGGTCCAAGGTACGCAGTATTTT.

A few counts support this clonotype. This chain joins TRBV6-5 and TRBJ2-7; the match to TRBD1 covers 8 bases. This CDR3 region has 13 residues. With V trimmed by 5 bases and J by 5 bases, 5 bases remained unmatched. CDR1 is MNHEY and CDR2 is SVGAGI in the germline V gene. The CDR3 nucleotides read TGTGCCAGCAGTGCCCCAGGGGGCGACGAGCAGTACTTC. Translation gives CASSAPGGDEQYF.

This clonotype was picked up a small number of times. The gene calls are TRBV5-1 and TRBJ2-3, with D unresolved. Trimming took off 6 bases at V and 1 base at J, with 12 bases between the two ends. The CDR3 totals 14 residues. Per germline, CDR1 SGHRS and CDR2 YFSETQ. CDR3 nucleotide sequence: TGCGCCAGCACCCCACGAGAGGGCACAGATACGCAGTATTTT. Its protein is CASTPREGTDTQYF.

About this clonotype: One end of the junction varies from germline; a read error may be responsible. The rearrangement joins TRBV9 to TRBJ2-3; possibly TRBD2 for D (5 bases). Germline assignment: CDR1 SGDLS and CDR2 YYNGEE. The CDR3 totals 14 residues. CDR3 loop: CASSVERAGDTQCF. CDR3 bases: TGTGCCAGCAGCGTAGAGAGGGCAGGAGATACGCAGTGTTTT. Full variable domain (outside the CDR3, taken from reference TRBV9 and TRBJ2-3): DSGVTQTPKHLITATGQRVTLRCSPRSGDLSVYWYQQSLDQGLQFLIQYYNGEERAKGNILERFSAQQFPDLHSELNLSSLELGDSALYFCASSVERAGDTQCFGPGTRLTVL.

Points on this clonotype: Its ends do not fully match the called genes, so a read error is possible. The J gene is TRBJ1-5, the V gene TRBV7-3; maybe TRBD1 (6 bases). The CDR3 length is 16 residues. Germline CDR1 is SGHTA and CDR2 is FQGTGA. The chain's CDR3 is CASSPKQGRSNQPRHF. In DNA form, the CDR3 reads TGTGCCAGCAGCCCGAAACAGGGCCGTAGCAATCAGCCCCGGCATTTT.

The chain links TRBV6-2 or TRBV6-3 to TRBJ1-5; 7 nucleotides line up with TRBD1. The V gene end was trimmed by 5 bases and the J gene end by 5 bases; junction bases not matched to a gene: 6. The CDR3 length is 14 residues. CDR1 and CDR2 (germline): MNHEY, SVGEGT. CDR3 protein: CASSDGTEHQPQHF. The DNA for the CDR3 is TGTGCCAGCAGTGATGGGACAGAGCATCAGCCCCAGCATTTT.

The chain links TRBV20-1 to TRBJ2-5; no definite D call. V shed 3 bases and J shed 1 base, with 6 bases lying between them. The CDR3 has 12 amino acids. Per germline, CDR1 DFQATT and CDR2 SNEGSKA (reference sequence). The CDR3 DNA reads TGCAGTGCTAGTTTTGCCCAAGAGACCCAGTACTTC. Translation: CSASFAQETQYF.

The rearrangement uses TRBV7-2 and TRBJ2-1; D may be TRBD1 or TRBD2 (6 bases each). The closer fit of TRBJ2-7 to the DNA end suggests the J call may be wrong. Looked up from germline, CDR1 is SGHTA and CDR2 is FQGNSA. This CDR3 has 17 residues. The CDR3: CASSLNSGGGSGNEQYF. Written as DNA, the CDR3 is TGTGCCAGCAGCTTAAATAGCGGAGGGGGGTCGGGGAATGAGCAGTACTTC.

This clonotype appeared a few times. V gene TRBV7-3 combines with J gene TRBJ2-2, with D unresolved. This CDR3 contains 15 residues. V was trimmed by 4 bases and J by 4 bases, leaving 13 bases between them. The germline V gene has CDR1 SGHTA and CDR2 FQGTGA. Here the CDR3 DNA reads TGTGCCAGCAGCTCAAGAGGAGAGAGCACCGGGGAGCTGTTTTTT. This encodes CASSSRGESTGELFF.

This chain links TRBV3-1 with TRBJ2-1; TRBD2 matches 13 bases. V lost 3 bases to trimming and J lost 3 bases; unmatched junction nucleotides: 5. The CDR3 runs to 17 residues. Germline loops: CDR1 LGHDT, CDR2 YNNKEL (reference sequence). This CDR3 reads CASSHGTSGAYYNEQFF. CDR3 DNA sequence: TGTGCCAGCAGCCACGGGACTAGCGGGGCTTACTACAATGAGCAGTTCTTC.

This clonotype was observed a few times. The rearrangement uses TRBV4-1 and TRBJ2-3, with TRBD2 matching 9 bases. The junction had 11 bases not matched to a gene; V was cut back by 1 base and J by 0 bases. The CDR3 is 19 residues long. Germline CDR1 reads MGHRA; CDR2 reads YSYEKL. This chain's CDR3 is CASSQGRHRGGASTDTQYF. The CDR3 DNA reads as TGCGCCAGCAGCCAAGGGCGCCATCGCGGGGGGGCTAGCACAGATACGCAGTATTTT.

V usage is TRBV7-2 and J usage is TRBJ2-1; 7 nucleotides line up with TRBD2. The CDR3 totals 16 residues. Losses at the gene ends were 1 base for V and 2 bases for J; bases not matched to a gene: 5. CDR1 and CDR2 from the germline V gene are SGHTA and FQGNSA. This chain's CDR3 is CASSLVAGGTYNEQFF. The CDR3, as DNA: TGTGCCAGCAGCTTAGTTGCCGGGGGGACCTACAATGAGCAGTTCTTC.

This clonotype came up a few times. The chain recombines TRBV7-2 with TRBJ2-5; D remains unclear. CDR1 is SGHTA and CDR2 is FQGNSA in the germline V gene. The CDR3 spans 15 residues. V lost 1 base to trimming and J lost 0 bases, with 9 bases between them. CDR3 nucleotides: TGTACCAGCAGCTTAGGTTCTTGGTACCAAGAGACCCAGTACTTC. It codes for CTSSLGSWYQETQYF.

The chain recombines TRBV10-2 with TRBJ1-6, with 7 nucleotides matching TRBD1. V shed 3 bases, J shed 11 bases, and the junction held 7 bases outside the gene matches. CDR1 is WSHSY and CDR2 is SAAADI in the germline V gene. The CDR3 loop spans 14 amino acids. CDR3 sequence (DNA): TGCGCCAGCAGTGACAAGACAGGGACGACACCCCTCCACTTT. It translates to CASSDKTGTTPLHF.

The J gene is TRBJ1-6, the V gene TRBV3-1; 8 bases align to TRBD1. Germline V gene data show CDR1 as LGHDT and CDR2 as YNNKEL (reference sequence). Trimming took 4 bases from V and 9 from J; bases not matched to a gene: 11. This CDR3 is 16 amino acids long. Here the CDR3 reads CASSLRTGQVISPLHF. For the CDR3, the DNA is TGTGCCAGCAGCCTTCGCACGGGACAGGTGATTTCACCCCTCCACTTT. Full variable domain (remainder filled in from reference TRBV3-1 and TRBJ1-6): DTAVSQTPKYLVTQMGNDKSIKCEQNLGHDTMYWYKQDSKKFLKIMFSYNNKELIINETVPNRFSPKSPDKAHLNLHINSLELGDSAVYFCASSLRTGQVISPLHFGNGTRLTVT.

In its sample, this clonotype was seen once. V usage is TRBV6-1 and J usage is TRBJ1-1; D is perhaps TRBD1 (6 bases). Trimming stripped 6 bases from V and 1 base from J, with 24 bases between. Germline assignment: CDR1 MNHNS and CDR2 SASEGT. CDR3 length equals 18 residues. As DNA, the CDR3 is TGTGCCAGCAGCCCCAGAGGCTCCCCGGGACACTGGAACACTGAAGCTTTCTTT. It encodes CASSPRGSPGHWNTEAFF.

This chain links TRBV6-6 with TRBJ2-1; 9 bases line up with TRBD2. The germline gives CDR1 MNHNY, CDR2 SVGAGI (reference sequence). V lost 4 bases, J lost 10 bases, and 11 bases stayed unmatched. The CDR3 extends over 15 amino acids. DNA of the CDR3: TGTGCCAGCAGTTCCTTGGTAGCGGGGGTCAGAGAGCAGTTCTTC. Its protein product is CASSSLVAGVREQFF.

This clonotype is a singleton in its sample. The chain carries TRBV10-3 and TRBJ2-7; 9 bases map to TRBD1. The CDR3 has 15 residues. The V and J ends lost 3 bases and 3 bases, in that order; junction bases with no gene match: 6. Germline V lookup: CDR1 ENHRY, CDR2 SYGVKD. The CDR3, as DNA: TGTGCCATCAGTGACACCGGGACAGGGAACTACGAGCAGTACTTC. Translating it yields CAISDTGTGNYEQYF.